This T cell receptor beta chain appears in the sequencing data of a study of blood T cell repertoires in COVID-19. For the study at large: COVID-19 samples, acute and convalescent, were from the United States, Italy and Spain. In each case, the material was cDNA or gDNA derived from T cells, B-cell-depleted T cells, or PBMCs.

In the authors' methods: Reference gene primer amplification gave estimated nucleated cell counts. Profiling relied on immunoSEQ multiplex PCR, and the TCRdb table lists in-frame clones only, not all of them. V, J and clone size are those of that table, while D and trimming were read from the DNA. The repertoire holds 95,000 to 150,000 clones, with 74% as singletons. Sequencing was carried out using peripheral blood. The sequence was obtained from a man older than 75 with COVID-19, enrolled during active disease.

The CDR3 bases are TGTGCCAGCAGTTTACCCCTGTCCTACGAGCAGTACTTC. Translating gives CASSLPLSYEQYF. The chain has TRBV28 and TRBJ2-7; no reliable D call. The CDR3 covers 13 residues. Between the trimmed V and J ends, which lost 2 bases and 1 base, there was a span of 6 bases. CDR1 and CDR2 from the germline V gene are MDHEN and SYDVKM.